This TCR beta chain was identified in a study of Tregs in tolerant kidney transplant recipients. Whole-study results and caveats: Donor-specific Treg expansion exceeded global Treg expansion in tolerant patients, suggesting antigen drive. This study did not directly address biological reproducibility. Activated donor B cell expansion appeared to reveal the most relevant donor-specific TCRbeta repertoire.

Worth noting for this clone: No antigen is known for it. The CDR3 end falls 3 residues outside the read, so it is completed with the germline J gene.

The assay was immunoSEQ multiplex PCR, and TCRdb's table has in-frame clones only and misses some. The sample is made up of more than 45,000 clones, and the top ten hold 0.85% of it. CDR1 and CDR2 (germline): GTSNPN, SVGIG (reference sequence). The ends lost 0 bases at V and 4 bases at J; junction bases unmatched: 9. CDR3 length: 16 amino acids. Material: CD4+ T cells from blood, obtained before the transplant. The chain recombines TRBV30 with TRBJ1-5, with 7 bases lining up with TRBD1. This TCR was sampled from a human donor who received a combined kidney and bone marrow transplant. The CDR3 reads CAWSVRGKGVNQPQHF. The DNA read from the CDR3 is TGTGCCTGGAGTGTCAGGGGGAAGGGGGTGAATCAGCCC.